The entry below gives a single T cell receptor (beta chain) sequence along with its context. This CDR3 is built from 14 residues. Looked up from germline, CDR1 is MDHEN and CDR2 is SYDVKM. J was trimmed by 2 bases and V by 6 bases; bases with no gene match: 2. This sample stems from a study of blood T cell repertoires in COVID-19. Data came from immunoSEQ multiplex PCR; TCRdb stores just in-frame clones and leaves some out. The sample holds about 60,000 clones, roughly 83% seen once. It was during active infection that Seattle patients were enrolled and then longitudinally followed. The origin of this receptor is a young man with COVID-19, enrolled during active disease. The J gene is TRBJ2-7, the V gene TRBV28; 12 bases line up with TRBD2. Sequencing was done on a sample of peripheral blood. CDR3 nucleotide sequence: TGTGCCAGCAGCCGACTAGCGGGAGCCTACGAGCAGTACTTC. It codes for CASSRLAGAYEQYF.